This TCR beta chain was identified in a study of T cells in Graves' hyperthyroidism and ophthalmopathy. Turning to the study itself: Staff took peripheral blood when the initial diagnosis was made, before any treatment began.

The diagnostic basis comprised clinical symptoms, serum thyroxine and TRAb, thyroid ultrasound and orbital computed tomography. This clonotype turned up a few times. Its antigen is unidentified. Template material for amplifying TCR beta CDR3 regions consisted of RNA transcripts. Primed by the HTBI set, a first-round RT-PCR was run on the TCR CDR3. MiXCR, applied by TCRdb to the multiplex PCR reads, yields one record per CDR3 protein. Of 300,000 or so distinct CDR3 sequences in the sample, around a sixth were seen once. General study findings and limits: From stable hyperthyroidism, ophthalmopathy was separated by a 13 V-J model.

This CDR3 contains 14 residues. In germline, CDR1 is DFQATT, CDR2 SNEGSKA (reference sequence). V trimming: 1 base; J trimming: 4 bases; junction bases outside the gene matches: 7. The clonotype originates from a woman between 50 and 59 years old with Graves' hyperthyroidism. Sample: blood. The chain joins TRBV20-1 to TRBJ2-7, with 7 nucleotides matching TRBD2. CDR3 protein: CSARGAGDGYEQYF. The CDR3 DNA reads TGCAGTGCTAGAGGGGCGGGGGATGGTTACGAGCAGTACTTC.